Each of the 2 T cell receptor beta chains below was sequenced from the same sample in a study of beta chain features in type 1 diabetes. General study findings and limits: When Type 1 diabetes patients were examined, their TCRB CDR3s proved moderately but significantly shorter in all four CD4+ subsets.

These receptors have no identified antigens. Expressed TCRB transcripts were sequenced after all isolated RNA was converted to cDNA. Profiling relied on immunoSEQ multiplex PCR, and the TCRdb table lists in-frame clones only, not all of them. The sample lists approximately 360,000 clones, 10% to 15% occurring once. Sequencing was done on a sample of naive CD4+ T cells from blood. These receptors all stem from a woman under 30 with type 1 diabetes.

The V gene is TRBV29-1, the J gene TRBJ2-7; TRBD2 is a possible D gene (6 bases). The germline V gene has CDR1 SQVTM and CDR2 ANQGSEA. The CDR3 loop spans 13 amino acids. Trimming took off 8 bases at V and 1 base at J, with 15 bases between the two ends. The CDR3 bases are TGCAGCTACCGCCGGGACTTATCCTACGAGCAGTACTTC. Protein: CSYRRDLSYEQYF.

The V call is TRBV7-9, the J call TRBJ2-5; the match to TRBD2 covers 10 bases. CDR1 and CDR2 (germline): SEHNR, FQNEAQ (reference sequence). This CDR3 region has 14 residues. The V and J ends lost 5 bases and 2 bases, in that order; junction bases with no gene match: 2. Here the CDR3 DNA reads TGTGCCAGCAGCCTACTAGCGGGGCAAGAGACCCAGTACTTC. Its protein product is CASSLLAGQETQYF.